Each of the 28 T cell receptor beta chains below was sequenced from the same sample in a study of cytomegalovirus exposure and HLA in healthy donors. PCR primers comprised 60 Vbeta and 13 Jbeta primers. The assay was immunoSEQ multiplex PCR, and TCRdb's table has in-frame clones only and misses some. In the table there are more than 110,000 clones, roughly four fifths of which are singletons. Sample: PBMCs. The receptors come from a woman aged 40 to 49 in good health and CMV-seronegative.

The chain links TRBV23-1 to TRBJ2-3; TRBD2 aligns across 7 bases. TRBV23-1 is filed as an ORF, its function uncertain. J lost 2 bases, V lost 4 bases, and 9 bases had no gene match. This CDR3 region has 16 residues. The CDR3 DNA is TGCGCCAGCAGTCCCCTCGCGGGGGTTGACACAGATACGCAGTATTTT. This gives the protein CASSPLAGVDTDTQYF.

J is TRBJ1-5 and V is TRBV27; unclear D gene. This CDR3 is 12 amino acids long. V was clipped by 4 bases and J by 4 bases, with 5 bases between them. Germline V CDR1 and CDR2: MNHEY, SMNVEV (reference sequence). The CDR3 protein is CASSSPNQPQHF. CDR3 in DNA: TGTGCCAGCAGTTCCCCAAATCAGCCCCAGCATTTT.

The V call is TRBV5-4, the J call TRBJ2-5; 7 bases are a match to TRBD1. CDR1 and CDR2 (germline): SGHNT, YYREEE (reference sequence). V shed 3 bases, J shed 1 base, and the junction held 3 bases outside the gene matches. The CDR3 is 14 residues long. CDR3 amino acids: CASSSGDSQETQYF. CDR3 DNA sequence: TGTGCCAGCAGCTCCGGGGACAGCCAAGAGACCCAGTACTTC.

The chain's CDR3 is CASSDRGSGETQYF. CDR3 DNA: TGTGCCAGCAGCGACAGGGGGTCCGGGGAGACCCAGTACTTC. This chain joins TRBV2 and TRBJ2-5, with 9 bases fitting TRBD1. V gave up 6 bases and J gave up 5 bases; unmatched junction bases: 7. In germline, CDR1 is SNHLY, CDR2 FYNNEI. The CDR3 spans 14 residues.

The chain joins TRBV15 to TRBJ2-7, with 8 bases that match TRBD1. This CDR3 comprises 13 residues. Trimming at V came to 9 bases and at J to 1 base, leaving 5 bases not matched to a gene. Germline V gene sequence: CDR1 LNHNV, CDR2 YYDKDF (reference sequence). The CDR3 reads CATSRDRSYEQYF. The CDR3 DNA is TGTGCCACAAGCCGGGACAGGTCCTACGAGCAGTACTTC.

The CDR3 protein is CASSPGLAGGTDTQYF. The CDR3 DNA sequence: TGCGCCAGCAGCCCGGGACTAGCGGGGGGCACAGATACGCAGTATTTT. The V gene is TRBV5-1, the J gene TRBJ2-3, with 14 bases matching TRBD2. V shed 4 bases, J shed 1 base, and the junction held 2 bases outside the gene matches. This CDR3 region has 16 residues. CDR1 and CDR2 from the germline V gene are SGHRS and YFSETQ.

The chain recombines TRBV2 with TRBJ2-3; D not resolved. Germline CDR1 is SNHLY and CDR2 is FYNNEI. This CDR3 has 11 amino acids. The ends were cut back, 6 bases at V and 3 bases at J, with 4 bases in the middle. CDR3 sequence (DNA): TGTGCCAGCAGCCTTACAGATACGCAGTATTTT. Its translation: CASSLTDTQYF. Filled out from reference TRBV2 and TRBJ2-3, the complete variable domain reads EPEVTQTPSHQVTQMGQEVILRCVPISNHLYFYWYRQILGQKVEFLVSFYNNEISEKSEIFDDQFSVERPDGSNFTLKIRSTKLEDSAMYFCASSLTDTQYFGPGTRLTVL.

This clone was found a few times. The V call is TRBV6-5, the J call TRBJ2-6, with 8 bases identical to TRBD1. Trimming removed 5 bases from V and 1 base from J; junction bases left unmatched: 1. The CDR3 spans 15 residues. The germline gives CDR1 MNHEY, CDR2 SVGAGI. This CDR3 reads CASSRTGSGANVLTF. The DNA of the CDR3 is TGTGCCAGCAGTAGGACAGGGTCTGGGGCCAACGTCCTGACTTTC.

CDR3 in amino acids: CASRDDSGNEKLFF. The DNA for the CDR3 is TGTGCCAGCAGAGATGACAGCGGGAATGAAAAACTGTTTTTT. This chain links TRBV2 with TRBJ1-4; perhaps TRBD1 as D (5 bases). The CDR3 has 14 residues. With 6 bases removed from V and 5 bases from J, the gap between germline ends came to 13 bases. Germline lookup yields CDR1 SNHLY and CDR2 FYNNEI.

This clone was observed a handful of times. The chain links TRBV6-5 to TRBJ1-1; D remains unclear. V lost 0 bases, J lost 2 bases, and 7 bases lay in between. This CDR3 has 14 amino acids. Germline CDR1 MNHEY, CDR2 SVGAGI. CDR3 nucleotides: TGTGCCAGCAGTTACTCGGCAGTAAACACTGAAGCTTTCTTT. Its translation: CASSYSAVNTEAFF.

This chain connects TRBV7-2 to TRBJ2-1; D is ambiguous. The CDR3 totals 14 residues. Per germline, CDR1 SGHTA and CDR2 FQGNSA. Between the trimmed V and J ends, which lost 5 bases and 2 bases, there was a span of 10 bases. DNA of the CDR3: TGTGCCAGCAGCCTCCAAGCCCCCTACAATGAGCAGTTCTTC. The encoded protein is CASSLQAPYNEQFF.

This chain joins TRBV9 and TRBJ2-7; weak D call: TRBD1 (6 bases). The CDR3 extends over 13 amino acids. The ends were cut back, 4 bases at V and 0 bases at J, with 8 bases in the middle. Per the germline V gene, CDR1 is SGDLS and CDR2 is YYNGEE. The CDR3 here is CASSPTGSYEQYF. DNA of the CDR3: TGTGCCAGCAGCCCGACAGGCTCCTACGAGCAGTACTTC.

This rearrangement joins TRBV19 to TRBJ1-2; D may be TRBD1 (6 bases). The germline V and J ends were trimmed by 5 bases and 6 bases, with 16 bases remaining between them. This CDR3 spans 14 amino acids. CDR1 is LNHDA, CDR2 SQIVND, per germline (reference sequence). The CDR3 loop reads CASSPTGTHDGYTF. The CDR3 DNA reads as TGTGCCAGTAGTCCGACCGGGACACACGATGGCTACACCTTC.

The J gene is TRBJ2-1, the V gene TRBV27, with 8 nucleotides matching TRBD2. Germline loops: CDR1 MNHEY, CDR2 SMNVEV (reference sequence). The trim removed 6 bases at V and 4 bases at J, leaving 11 bases unmatched. The CDR3 is made up of 16 amino acids. The CDR3 nucleotides read TGTGCCAGCAGGGACACTAGCGGATCGATATACAATGAGCAGTTCTTC. Its protein product is CASRDTSGSIYNEQFF.

The chain uses TRBV7-8 and TRBJ1-1; no definite D call. The CDR3 spans 16 residues. Germline CDR1 is SGHVS and CDR2 is FQNEAQ. Trimming took off 5 bases at V and 3 bases at J, with 19 bases between the two ends. CDR3 sequence reads: CASSPLISSTYTEAFF. CDR3 bases: TGTGCCAGCAGCCCCCTCATCTCATCTACGTACACTGAAGCTTTCTTT.

This rearrangement joins TRBV19 to TRBJ1-6; 7 nucleotides align to TRBD1. Trimming at V came to 7 bases and at J to 5 bases, leaving 8 bases not matched to a gene. The CDR3 runs 15 residues. Germline V lookup: CDR1 LNHDA, CDR2 SQIVND (reference sequence). The CDR3 is CASTPWGQNNSPLHF. The CDR3 DNA is TGTGCCAGTACTCCCTGGGGACAGAATAATTCACCCCTCCACTTT.

The V and J genes are TRBV19 and TRBJ1-2; D gene uncertain. V was shortened by 5 bases and J by 4 bases, with 8 bases between the two germline ends. CDR1 is LNHDA, CDR2 SQIVND, per germline (reference sequence). The CDR3 is 12 amino acids. CDR3 amino acids: CASSPRSYGYTF. CDR3 sequence (DNA): TGTGCCAGTAGTCCCCGGAGCTATGGCTACACCTTC.

This clone has a handful of counts. This chain joins TRBV6-4 and TRBJ1-1, with TRBD1 as a possible D gene (6 bases). Germline V gives CDR1 MRHNA, CDR2 SNTAGT. Trimming cost V 6 bases and J 5 bases, with 13 bases left between them. The CDR3 totals 13 residues. CDR3 in amino acids: CASRQGSSTEAFF. CDR3 coding DNA: TGTGCCAGCAGACAGGGTTCTTCGACTGAAGCTTTCTTT.

This clone was found a few times. The rearrangement links TRBV2 to TRBJ2-1; 7 nucleotides match TRBD2. Looked up from germline, CDR1 is SNHLY and CDR2 is FYNNEI. This CDR3 is built from 12 residues. V was pared by 10 bases and J by 6 bases, with 6 bases of the junction left unmatched. CDR3 DNA sequence: TGTGCCATACGGGGCGGGGGCAATGAGCAGTTCTTC. Residues: CAIRGGGNEQFF.

The genes are TRBV2 and TRBJ2-1; tentatively, D is TRBD1 (6 bases). The V and J ends lost 4 bases and 0 bases respectively, with 13 bases between them. The germline gives CDR1 SNHLY, CDR2 FYNNEI. This CDR3 has 16 amino acids. The CDR3 DNA sequence: TGTGCCAGCAGTGTGCAGGGACAAAGCTCCTACAATGAGCAGTTCTTC. Encoded protein: CASSVQGQSSYNEQFF.

The chain uses TRBV2 and TRBJ1-6; no clear D. Per germline, CDR1 SNHLY and CDR2 FYNNEI. The CDR3 loop spans 14 amino acids. V was clipped by 5 bases and J by 2 bases, with 7 bases between them. The chain's CDR3 is CASSTGTYNSPLHF. Written as DNA, the CDR3 is TGTGCCAGCAGTACCGGGACCTATAATTCACCCCTCCACTTT. The full variable domain, its missing parts supplied by reference TRBV2 and TRBJ1-6, is EPEVTQTPSHQVTQMGQEVILRCVPISNHLYFYWYRQILGQKVEFLVSFYNNEISEKSEIFDDQFSVERPDGSNFTLKIRSTKLEDSAMYFCASSTGTYNSPLHFGNGTRLTVT.

The gene calls are TRBV18 and TRBJ1-4, with D tentatively TRBD1 (6 bases). Germline CDR1 is KGHSH and CDR2 is LQKENI. Trimming removed 6 bases from V and 8 bases from J, with 19 bases in between. The CDR3 spans 15 residues. CDR3 coding DNA: TGTGCCAGCTCGCATCGGACAGAGGTTGACGAAAAACTGTTTTTT. It specifies CASSHRTEVDEKLFF.

This chain's CDR3 is CASSLGATLLNQPQHF. The CDR3, as DNA: TGTGCCAGCAGCTTAGGGGCAACGCTCCTTAATCAGCCCCAGCATTTT. The chain recombines TRBV7-8 with TRBJ1-5; D unresolved. This CDR3 has 16 amino acids. Germline V gene data show CDR1 as SGHVS and CDR2 as FQNEAQ. Between the trimmed V and J ends, which lost 1 base and 4 bases, there was a span of 14 bases.

This chain joins TRBV6-5 and TRBJ1-5; the D gene is possibly TRBD1 (6 bases). The V and J ends lost 6 bases and 3 bases respectively, with 15 bases between them. The length of the CDR3 is 15 residues. Germline V gene sequence: CDR1 MNHEY, CDR2 SVGAGI. Here the CDR3 DNA reads TGTGCCAGCAGACCAACGGGACACTACAATCAGCCCCAGCATTTT. Translation: CASRPTGHYNQPQHF.

In its sample, this clone was seen a few times. The chain employs TRBV5-6 and TRBJ1-5; 10 nucleotides align to TRBD1. Germline lookup yields CDR1 SGHDT and CDR2 YYEEEE. The ends lost 4 bases at V and 0 bases at J; junction bases unmatched: 4. The CDR3 loop spans 16 amino acids. For the CDR3, the DNA is TGTGCCAGCAGCCGCCGGGACAGGGGTAGCAATCAGCCCCAGCATTTT. Residues: CASSRRDRGSNQPQHF.

CDR3 sequence (DNA): TGTGCCAGCAGCGCTCGACAGCAACCCTACAATGAGCAGTTCTTC. It translates to CASSARQQPYNEQFF. The chain uses TRBV7-9 and TRBJ2-1; tentative D call: TRBD1 (5 bases). Trimming stripped 5 bases from V and 2 bases from J, with 13 bases between. Germline CDR1 is SEHNR and CDR2 is FQNEAQ (reference sequence). The CDR3 is made up of 15 amino acids.

DNA of the CDR3: TGTGCCAGCAGTCCCTCCGCCGACAAACCTAGCAATCAGCCCCAGCATTTT. Protein product: CASSPSADKPSNQPQHF. The gene calls are TRBV28 and TRBJ1-5; no clear D. The germline CDR1 and CDR2 sequences are MDHEN and SYDVKM. V was pared by 5 bases and J by 0 bases, with 17 bases between. The CDR3 is made up of 17 amino acids.

The chain combines TRBV7-6 with TRBJ2-1; 9 bases align to TRBD2. The J segment lost 8 bases and the V segment lost 1 base, leaving 6 bases of the junction unmatched. The CDR3 extends over 15 amino acids. The V gene's germline CDR1 is SGHVS and CDR2 FNYEAQ. The CDR3: CASSLGEAGGHEQFF. The DNA for the CDR3 is TGTGCCAGCAGCTTAGGGGAGGCGGGGGGGCATGAGCAGTTCTTC.